This TCR beta chain was recovered during a study of blood T cell repertoires in COVID-19. Study information: Researchers got acute and convalescent COVID-19 samples from the United States, Italy and Spain. The cDNA or gDNA used as material had been derived from T cells, B-cell-depleted T cells, or PBMCs.

In the original workflow: Scientists estimated how many nucleated cells there were by amplifying reference gene primers. The assay was immunoSEQ multiplex PCR, and TCRdb's table has in-frame clones only and misses some. V and J calls and clone size are as listed in that table; D and trimming were resolved from the DNA. The sample lists 7,000 to 9,000 clones, approximately 80% occurring once. The clonotype originates from a human donor in a cohort sampled during active COVID-19. The material sequenced was peripheral blood.

The CDR3 region is CASSPRTSAPYNEQFF. CDR3 nucleotide sequence: TGTGCCAGCAGCCCCCGGACTAGCGCGCCGTACAATGAGCAGTTCTTC. The chain couples TRBV7-2 to TRBJ2-1; 9 bases are shared with TRBD2. This CDR3 contains 16 residues. Germline CDR1 and CDR2: SGHTA and FQGNSA. V lost 5 bases, J lost 4 bases, and 9 bases stayed unmatched.